This T cell receptor (beta chain) came from a study of Ad26.COV2.S vaccination and SARS-CoV-2 variants. On the study more broadly: Enrollment placed the donor in the COV1001 Ad26.COV2.S trial arm.

Data came from immunoSEQ multiplex PCR; TCRdb stores just in-frame clones and leaves some out. The repertoire holds about half a million clones, with approximately 90% as singletons. As concerns this clone: Its target is unknown.

Regarding the study as a whole: In vaccinated individuals, spike-specific CD8+ and CD4+ T cell responses reportedly displayed substantial breadth.

Treatment given: about 20 received Ad26.COV2.S at low or high dose, single or two shots; about 5 received placebo; per-sample allocation not given. Sampling was performed 63 days after the first vaccine or placebo injection. This CDR3 has 17 amino acids. Germline loops: CDR1 SNHLY, CDR2 FYNNEI. V dropped 0 bases and J dropped 7 bases, with 19 bases sitting between them. Sample: peripheral blood, taken in a trial of Ad26.COV2.S vaccine versus placebo. The TCR sequence derives from a person aged 18-65 years who received the Ad26.COV2.S COVID-19 vaccine or a placebo. The rearrangement uses TRBV2 and TRBJ1-5; maybe TRBD1 (5 bases). The CDR3 DNA follows: TGTGCCAGCAGTGAAGCCCCTATTAGGGGTTCCCCACAGCCCCAGCATTTT. It specifies CASSEAPIRGSPQPQHF.